Described below is a single TCR beta chain sequence and its context. The antigen it binds to is not known. No base quality values were provided; no much bigger clone lies one nucleotide off. This entry comes from a study of blood T cell repertoires in COVID-19 (dated by TCRdb to about 2020). At the level of the whole study: Samples from collaborators originated in the United States, Italy and Spain and spanned both the acute and convalescent phases of COVID-19. HLA class I and class II types, where available, came from metadata supplied by the sample provider rather than from assay-based typing. The samples were drawn from the first 160 participants of the ongoing ImmuneRACE study and from under 1,500 subjects provided by 6 global collaborators. The material from the prospective study consisted of cDNA or gDNA derived from T cells, B-cell-depleted T cells, or PBMCs. Deeply sampled blood TCRbeta repertoires from subjects exposed to, actively infected with, or recovered from COVID-19 were included in the dataset. The repertoires were made available in a free public database intended to serve as a resource for research on the immune response to SARS-CoV-2. The sample metadata nearly always contained a de-identified subject ID, COVID-19 status, age in years and sex.

From the germline V gene, CDR1 is SGHAT and CDR2 is FQNNGV. The germline V end is reduced by 1 base and the J end by 1 base; junction bases left unmatched: 3. The CDR3 has 15 amino acids, counting the end cysteine and phenylalanine. CDR3 DNA is the only sequence kept; it has 45 bases, read in frame from the first base. Points the paper makes about the study in general: The quantity of clinical and demographic metadata differed by source and by participant and was supplied without curation.

Whole blood was collected in K2EDTA tubes by collaborating institutions according to the institutions' own protocols. For TCRbeta analysis, collaborators shipped samples as frozen whole blood, isolated PBMCs, or DNA extracted from either of those sample types. TCRbeta CDR3 regions were amplified from genomic DNA by means of the immunoSEQ Assay, a bias-controlled multiplex PCR. Processing in the source paper ran as follows. Within the assay, amplification of reference gene primers was used to estimate how many nucleated cells each sample contained. To quantify the absolute abundance of each unique TCRbeta CDR3 rearrangement, sequence reads were collapsed and filtered. For each sample, productive Simpson clonality was calculated by taking the square root of Simpson's diversity index across productive rearrangements. The immuneACCESS repertoire file appears here via TCRdb, limited to in-frame rearrangements. These files lack a portion of the clones; in checked studies, under half of the deficit traces to unresolved V genes, and the cause of the others is not known. The V and J calls and clone size are taken from that table; D and trimming were inferred from the DNA. The table for this sample lists about 250,000 clones; approximately 86% of them were counted only once. Clones ranked in the top ten supply over 1.1% of the sample.

Recombination joined TRBV11-2 with TRBJ1-1; 7 nucleotides in the junction match TRBD1. Sample: peripheral blood. The clonotype was recovered from a man aged 80 or over with acute or convalescent COVID-19. The DNA sequence is given as TGTGCCAGCAGCTTAGTGGGACAGTCGAACACTGAAGCTTTCTTT. It translates as CASSLVGQSNTEAFF.